The entry below gives a single T cell receptor (beta chain) sequence along with its context. Its specificity is unknown. This sample is drawn from a study of blood T cells in healthy people across ages. The germline V and J ends were trimmed by 4 bases and 5 bases, with 17 bases remaining between them. The CDR3 totals 15 residues. CDR1 is LGHNA and CDR2 is YNFKEQ in the germline V gene. Study-wide results and caveats: In the absence of known donor CMV status, changes in expanded clonotypes were possibly confounded. A roughly linear fall in TCR beta diversity per million T cells was seen with increasing age.

Next came a second PCR, run for roughly 6 to 11 cycles, which used a sample-barcoded 5' primer along with a J-beta primer mix. Each CDR3 protein is one row after TCRdb ran MiXCR on the 5' RACE reads. Of hundreds of thousands of distinct CDR3 sequences listed, around two fifths are singletons. This TCR was sampled from a man older than 75 in good health. The sequencing input was blood. V is TRBV4-2 and J is TRBJ1-2; D gene ambiguous. As DNA, the CDR3 is TGTGCCAGCAGCCCAGAGTGGACGGGCGGGTATGGCTACACCTTC. It specifies CASSPEWTGGYGYTF.